Following are 19 T cell receptor beta chains from one sample sequenced in a study of blood T cell repertoires in COVID-19. The repertoire was sequenced with immunoSEQ multiplex PCR; TCRdb's copy has only in-frame clones and lacks some. The sample has almost 200,000 clones, roughly nine tenths seen once. Sequenced sample: peripheral blood. The receptors shown here come from a woman in her seventies with acute or convalescent COVID-19.

The gene calls are TRBV21-1 and TRBJ2-1; TRBD2, the table's D call, was not compared with the DNA. TRBV21-1 is noted as a pseudogene. The CDR3 is made up of 15 amino acids. The CDR3 DNA is TGTGCCACCACACCAGGACTAGCGGACTTCAATGAGCAGTTCTTC. Residues: CATTPGLADFNEQFF.

V usage is TRBV29-1 and J usage is TRBJ2-5, with a possible D match to TRBD2 (5 bases). CDR1 and CDR2 (germline): SQVTM, ANQGSEA. Between the trimmed V and J ends, which lost 4 bases and 5 bases, there was a span of 8 bases. CDR3 length: 11 residues. The CDR3 bases are TGCAGCGTTGGAGGGCTGGAGACCCAGTACTTC. It codes for CSVGGLETQYF. Full variable domain (rest looked up from reference TRBV29-1 and TRBJ2-5): SAVISQKPSRDICQRGTSLTIQCQVDSQVTMMFWYRQQPGQSLTLIATANQGSEATYESGFVIDKFPISRPNLTFSTLTVSNMSPEDSSIYLCSVGGLETQYFGPGTRLLVL.

The chain joins TRBV19 to TRBJ2-3, with 7 bases aligning to TRBD1. V shed 5 bases and J 5 bases; nucleotides not matched to a gene: 10. The CDR3 extends over 15 amino acids. Germline V gives CDR1 LNHDA, CDR2 SQIVND (reference sequence). This CDR3 reads CASSFPGQRGDTQYF. The CDR3 bases are TGTGCCAGTAGTTTCCCGGGACAGAGGGGAGATACGCAGTATTTT. The full variable domain, its missing parts supplied by reference TRBV19 and TRBJ2-3, is DGGITQSPKYLFRKEGQNVTLSCEQNLNHDAMYWYRQDPGQGLRLIYYSQIVNDFQKGDIAEGYSVSREKKESFPLTVTSAQKNPTAFYLCASSFPGQRGDTQYFGPGTRLTVL.

Concerning this clone itself: No DNA is shown, since the ends of the CDR3 on it are uncertain; the CDR3 is the one TCRdb lists. The chain has TRBV7-2 and TRBJ2-1; TRBD1 is the table's D call and was not checked against the DNA. The CDR3 totals 12 residues, both ends included. Germline V gene sequence: CDR1 SGHTA, CDR2 FQGNSA. CDR3 region: CASSLVGQGTFF.

The V gene is TRBV5-1, the J gene TRBJ1-4; possible D gene TRBD1, 6 bases. The CDR3 has 14 amino acids. CDR1 and CDR2 (germline): SGHRS, YFSETQ. V dropped 5 bases and J dropped 4 bases, with 12 bases sitting between them. The CDR3: CASSPGQDNEKLFF. The CDR3, as DNA: TGCGCCAGCAGTCCGGGACAAGATAATGAAAAACTGTTTTTT.

The V call is TRBV7-2, the J call TRBJ2-2; TRBD1 aligns across 9 bases. The J segment lost 7 bases and the V segment lost 1 base, leaving 10 bases of the junction unmatched. The CDR3 spans 17 residues. Looked up from germline, CDR1 is SGHTA and CDR2 is FQGNSA. The CDR3 loop reads CASSLGPTTGGDGELFF. CDR3 bases: TGTGCCAGCAGCTTAGGCCCCACGACAGGGGGGGACGGGGAGCTGTTTTTT.

The CDR3 sequence: CSILGQGNEKLFF. Here the CDR3 DNA reads TGCAGCATACTTGGACAGGGTAATGAAAAACTGTTTTTT. J is TRBJ1-4 and V is TRBV29-1, with 8 bases fitting TRBD1. Germline CDR1 reads SQVTM; CDR2 reads ANQGSEA. V gave up 8 bases and J gave up 4 bases; unmatched junction bases: 6. This CDR3 region has 13 residues.

The V gene is TRBV21-1, the J gene TRBJ2-7; the DNA was not compared with TRBD1, the D call given in the table. TRBV21-1 is a pseudogene segment. There are 15 residues in the CDR3. The DNA for the CDR3 is TGTGCCAGCAGAGGGCACAGGGCCCCCATCTACGAGCAGTACTTC. Its translation: CASRGHRAPIYEQYF.

The V gene is TRBV4-1, the J gene TRBJ1-2; possible D gene TRBD1, 6 bases. The CDR3 contains 19 residues. Germline V gene lookup returns CDR1 MGHRA and CDR2 YSYEKL. The V end was cut by 0 bases, the J end by 0 bases, with 20 bases between. Here the CDR3 reads CASSQDRGAQRAANYGYTF. For the CDR3, the DNA is TGCGCCAGCAGCCAAGATCGGGGGGCACAGCGAGCAGCTAACTATGGCTACACCTTC.

The CDR3, as DNA: TGTGCCAGCAGCTTAGCGGGGCAGGGGGTCGGCGAGCAGTACTTC. Encoded protein: CASSLAGQGVGEQYF. J is TRBJ2-7 and V is TRBV7-6; 7 nucleotides line up with TRBD1. Unmatched junction bases numbered 8, after V lost 0 bases and J lost 6 bases. CDR3 length: 15 residues. Germline CDR1 reads SGHVS; CDR2 reads FNYEAQ.

This chain uses TRBV4-3 with TRBJ2-3, with D maybe TRBD2 (6 bases). Trimming shortened V by 3 bases and J by 4 bases, and 11 bases separated the two germline ends. Per germline, CDR1 LGHNA and CDR2 YSLEER. The CDR3 totals 14 residues. This CDR3 is CASSHTGAADTQYF. For the CDR3, the DNA is TGCGCCAGCAGCCATACGGGAGCGGCAGATACGCAGTATTTT.

The chain couples TRBV18 to TRBJ2-7; D uncertain. Germline assignment: CDR1 KGHSH and CDR2 LQKENI. The CDR3 is made up of 13 amino acids. Trimming removed 5 bases from V and 7 bases from J, with 15 bases in between. The CDR3 nucleotides read TGTGCCAGCTCATCCTCCCTTGCAGAAGAGCAGTACTTC. It is translated as CASSSSLAEEQYF.

The V and J genes are TRBV4-1 and TRBJ2-7, with D possibly being TRBD1 (6 bases). V shed 1 base and J shed 1 base, with 11 bases lying between them. The CDR3 is made up of 15 amino acids. CDR1 is MGHRA, CDR2 YSYEKL, per germline. This chain's CDR3 is CASSQGWTASYEQYF. CDR3 nucleotide sequence: TGCGCCAGCAGCCAAGGTTGGACAGCATCCTACGAGCAGTACTTC.

This clone turned up a few times. The V and J genes are TRBV28 and TRBJ2-7; no clear D gene. Germline V gives CDR1 MDHEN, CDR2 SYDVKM. The CDR3 extends over 12 amino acids. Trimming left V 2 bases short and J 2 bases short, with 4 bases between. DNA for the CDR3: TGTGCCAGCAGTTTAATTACCTACGAGCAGTACTTC. Translated, it gives CASSLITYEQYF.

J is TRBJ2-7 and V is TRBV7-9; 7 nucleotides match TRBD1. The CDR3 consists of 14 residues. In germline, CDR1 is SEHNR, CDR2 FQNEAQ (reference sequence). J was trimmed by 5 bases and V by 2 bases; bases with no gene match: 6. The CDR3 spells CASSLYRGGDEQYF. The CDR3 DNA reads TGTGCCAGCAGCTTATACAGGGGCGGCGACGAGCAGTACTTC.

There are a few counts of this clone. The chain joins TRBV11-2 to TRBJ2-2; 9 nucleotides match TRBD1. The trim removed 5 bases at V and 5 bases at J, leaving 3 bases unmatched. The V gene's germline CDR1 is SGHAT and CDR2 FQNNGV. This CDR3 is 14 amino acids long. CDR3 sequence reads: CASSATGGTGELFF. CDR3 nucleotides: TGTGCCAGCAGCGCGACAGGGGGGACCGGGGAGCTGTTTTTT.

The DNA for the CDR3 is TGTGCCAGCAGTCCAATGAGGACAGGGAGTGATACGCAGTATTTT. It codes for CASSPMRTGSDTQYF. The chain joins TRBV3-1 (or the pseudogene TRBV3-2) to TRBJ2-3; TRBD1 matches 8 bases. Losses at the gene ends were 6 bases for V and 6 bases for J; bases not matched to a gene: 11. CDR3 length: 15 amino acids. Germline values: CDR1 LGHDT, CDR2 YNNKEL (reference sequence).

The chain employs TRBV2 and TRBJ1-3, with D perhaps matching TRBD1 (6 bases). The CDR3 runs to 15 residues. Between the trimmed V and J ends, which lost 5 bases and 0 bases, there was a span of 11 bases. CDR1 is SNHLY, CDR2 FYNNEI, per germline. CDR3 loop: CASSPDSFSGNTIYF. The CDR3 DNA follows: TGTGCCAGCAGTCCGGACAGCTTCTCTGGAAACACCATATATTTT.

The gene calls are TRBV7-2 and TRBJ1-2; possible D gene TRBD1, 5 bases. Germline V gives CDR1 SGHTA, CDR2 FQGNSA. CDR3 length: 18 residues. V was cut by 0 bases and J by 4 bases, with 21 bases left in between. In DNA, the CDR3 is TGTGCCAGCAGCTTAGCGGTTTGGGGGGTCCAGGGAGTCTATGGCTACACCTTC. Amino acid sequence: CASSLAVWGVQGVYGYTF.